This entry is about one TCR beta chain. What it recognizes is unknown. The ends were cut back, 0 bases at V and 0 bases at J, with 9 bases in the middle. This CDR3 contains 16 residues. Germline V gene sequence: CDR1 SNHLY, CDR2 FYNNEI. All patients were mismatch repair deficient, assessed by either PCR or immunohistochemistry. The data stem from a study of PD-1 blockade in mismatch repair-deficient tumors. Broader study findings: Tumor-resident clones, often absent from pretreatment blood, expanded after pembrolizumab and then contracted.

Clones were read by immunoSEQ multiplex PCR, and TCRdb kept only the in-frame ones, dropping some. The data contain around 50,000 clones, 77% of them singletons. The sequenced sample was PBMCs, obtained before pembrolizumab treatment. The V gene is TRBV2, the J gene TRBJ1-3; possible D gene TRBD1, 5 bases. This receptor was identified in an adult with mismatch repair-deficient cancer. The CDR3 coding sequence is TGTGCCAGCAGTGAAGCGGGACGGCGCTCTGGAAACACCATATATTTT. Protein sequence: CASSEAGRRSGNTIYF. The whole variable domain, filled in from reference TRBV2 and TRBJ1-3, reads EPEVTQTPSHQVTQMGQEVILRCVPISNHLYFYWYRQILGQKVEFLVSFYNNEISEKSEIFDDQFSVERPDGSNFTLKIRSTKLEDSAMYFCASSEAGRRSGNTIYFGEGSWLTVV.